This T cell receptor beta chain was sequenced during a study of blood T cells in healthy people across ages. Trimming removed 0 bases from V and 5 bases from J; junction bases left unmatched: 12. Germline V lookup: CDR1 LGHDT, CDR2 YNNKEL (reference sequence). The CDR3 is 18 residues long. Extractions gave at least 5 micrograms of total RNA per sample. PCR was performed a second time for roughly 7 to 11 cycles using a sample-barcoded 5' primer and a J-beta primer mix. Via MiXCR, TCRdb re-called the 5' RACE reads, giving one row per CDR3 protein. This table has about 800,000 distinct CDR3 sequences, roughly 25% appearing once. Notes on this clonotype: Its antigen is not known.

Study-level points and caveats: TCR beta diversity, measured per million T cells, fell in a roughly linear way with age.

These data were also reused for a study on T cells of mothers and their children. That work adds: Maternal samples each gave over 9.5 million TCR beta CDR3 reads, and child samples several million each. No persistent microchimeric T cell clones were detected.

The chain links TRBV3-1 to TRBJ2-5; 10 bases are shared with TRBD2. Input material: blood. The source is a boy between 10 and 17 years old in good health. DNA of the CDR3: TGTGCCAGCAGCCAAGATGGGCCTAGCGGGGGCGACTGGGAGACCCAGTACTTC. Translating it yields CASSQDGPSGGDWETQYF.